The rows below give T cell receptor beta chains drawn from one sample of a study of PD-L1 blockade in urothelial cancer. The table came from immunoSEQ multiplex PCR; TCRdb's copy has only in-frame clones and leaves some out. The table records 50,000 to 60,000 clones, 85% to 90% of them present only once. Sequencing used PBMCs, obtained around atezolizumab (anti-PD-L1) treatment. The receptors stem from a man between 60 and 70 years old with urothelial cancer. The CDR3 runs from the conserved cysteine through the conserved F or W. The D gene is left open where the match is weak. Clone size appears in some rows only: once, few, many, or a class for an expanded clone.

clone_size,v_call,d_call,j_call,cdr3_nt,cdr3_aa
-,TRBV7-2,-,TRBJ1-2,TGTGCCAGCAGCCCCGGGACATTTGGCTACACCTTC,CASSPGTFGYTF
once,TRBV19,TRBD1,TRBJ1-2,TGTGCCAGTAGTATCTCCGGGACAGGGGGCTTTTATGGCTACACCTTC,CASSISGTGGFYGYTF
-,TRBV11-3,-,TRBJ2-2,TGTGCCAGCAGCCAAACACAGGGACGGAGCACCGGGGAGCTGTTTTTT,CASSQTQGRSTGELFF
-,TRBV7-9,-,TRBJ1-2,TGTGCCAGCAGTCTCGGGGGGGGCGGAGCGAACTATGGCTACACCTTC,CASSLGGGGANYGYTF
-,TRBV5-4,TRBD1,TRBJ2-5,TGTGCCAGCAGCTTGCGCAGGGGGCGAGGACAAGAGACCCAGTACTTC,CASSLRRGRGQETQYF
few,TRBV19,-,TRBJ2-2,TGTGCCAGTAGTACCCGTACGAACACCGGGGAGCTGTTTTTT,CASSTRTNTGELFF
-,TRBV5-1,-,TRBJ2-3,TGCGCCAGCAGCTTGGCCGGGCAGGGGATGAGCACAGATACGCAGTATTTT,CASSLAGQGMSTDTQYF
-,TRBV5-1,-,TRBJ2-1,TGCGCCAGCAGCTTGGGTGCTGGCACCTACAATGAGCAGTTCTTC,CASSLGAGTYNEQFF
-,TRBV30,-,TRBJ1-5,TGTGCCTGGAAATATCGGACGCCGTCGGGAGACAATCAGCCCCAGCATTTT,CAWKYRTPSGDNQPQHF
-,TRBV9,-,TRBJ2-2,TGTGCCAGCAGCGCCGCGGGACTTACTAACACCGGGGAGCTGTTTTTT,CASSAAGLTNTGELFF
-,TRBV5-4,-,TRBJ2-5,TGTGCCAGCAGCTACGGCCAAGAGACCCAGTACTTC,CASSYGQETQYF
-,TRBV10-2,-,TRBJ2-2,TGCGCCAGCACTTCCGGGGGAAGCACCGGGGAGCTGTTTTTT,CASTSGGSTGELFF
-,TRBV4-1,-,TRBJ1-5,TGCGCCAGCAGCCAAGCAGCAGGAATCTCTCAGCCCCAGCATTTT,CASSQAAGISQPQHF
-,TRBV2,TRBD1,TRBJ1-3,TGTGCCAGCAGTTTAACAGGGGGCACTGGAAACACCATATATTTT,CASSLTGGTGNTIYF
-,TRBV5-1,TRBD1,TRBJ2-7,TGCGCCAGCAGCTTACAGGGGGCTTCCTACGAGCAGTACTTC,CASSLQGASYEQYF
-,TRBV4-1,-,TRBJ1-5,TGCGCCAGCAGCCAGCATCAGGGGATTCAGCCCCAGCATTTT,CASSQHQGIQPQHF
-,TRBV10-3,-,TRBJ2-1,TGTGCCATCAGTGAGTCGGACAGCTTGAATGAGCAGTTCTTC,CAISESDSLNEQFF
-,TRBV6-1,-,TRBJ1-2,TGTGCCAGCAGTGAATCAGGGAACTATGGCTACACCTTC,CASSESGNYGYTF
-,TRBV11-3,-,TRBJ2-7,TGTGCCAGCAGCTTAGATTCTCGTAGCTACGAGCAGTACTTC,CASSLDSRSYEQYF
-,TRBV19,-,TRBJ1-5,TGTGCCAGTATCGATTCGAGGTATAGAAATCAGCCCCAGCATTTT,CASIDSRYRNQPQHF
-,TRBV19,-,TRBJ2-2,TGTGCCAGTAGTATGTTGGCAGGGGCCACCGGGGAGCTGTTTTTT,CASSMLAGATGELFF
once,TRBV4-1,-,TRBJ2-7,TGCGCCAGCAGCGCTGGGCCCGGCCCCTACGAGCAGTACTTC,CASSAGPGPYEQYF
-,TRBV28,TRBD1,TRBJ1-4,TGTGCCAGCAGGACATGGACAGGGGGCGGTGAAAAACTGTTTTTT,CASRTWTGGGEKLFF
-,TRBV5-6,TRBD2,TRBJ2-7,TGTGCCAGCAGCCAAGGACTAGCGGGAGGGCTCGACGAGCAGTACTTC,CASSQGLAGGLDEQYF
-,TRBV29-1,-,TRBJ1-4,TGCAGCGTTGAAGCAGGATCTGGAGGTGAAAAACTGTTTTTT,CSVEAGSGGEKLFF
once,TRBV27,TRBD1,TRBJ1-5,TGTGCCAGCAGTTTGGCGGGACAGGATGATCAGCCCCAGCATTTT,CASSLAGQDDQPQHF
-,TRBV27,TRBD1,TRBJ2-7,TGTGCCAGCAGTTTAGATGGACAGGGCTACGAGCAGTACTTC,CASSLDGQGYEQYF
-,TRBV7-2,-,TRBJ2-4,TGTGCCAGCAGCTTAAACGTTATGGTCACAGGGCTAGCCAAAAACATTCAGTACTTC,CASSLNVMVTGLAKNIQYF
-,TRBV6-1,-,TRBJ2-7,TGTGCCAGCAGTGAACGGTCAGGCCGCTACGAGCAGTACTTC,CASSERSGRYEQYF
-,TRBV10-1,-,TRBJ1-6,TGCGCCAGCAGTGAGACAGGGAGGGATTCACCCCTCCACTTT,CASSETGRDSPLHF
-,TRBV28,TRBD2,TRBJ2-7,TGTGCCAGCAGCTCTAGCGGGCGCTCCTACGAGCAGTACTTC,CASSSSGRSYEQYF
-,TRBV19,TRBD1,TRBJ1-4,TGTGCCAGTAGTCCCTTGGGACAGGGTAATGAAAAACTGTTTTTT,CASSPLGQGNEKLFF
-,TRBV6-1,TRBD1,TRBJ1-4,TGTGCCAGCAGGGGACAGGGCCAACCCAATGAAAAACTGTTTTTT,CASRGQGQPNEKLFF
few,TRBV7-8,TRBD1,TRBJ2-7,TGTGCCAGCAGCCCCGGGACAGGGGGCGCGGGTGAGCAGTACTTC,CASSPGTGGAGEQYF
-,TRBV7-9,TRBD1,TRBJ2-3,TGTGCCAGCAGCCCACCCGACAGGGGGAACACAGATACGCAGTATTTT,CASSPPDRGNTDTQYF
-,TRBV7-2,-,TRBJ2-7,TGTGCCAGCAGCAACAGGAGACTTTACGAGCAGTACTTC,CASSNRRLYEQYF
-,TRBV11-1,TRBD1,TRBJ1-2,TGTGCCAGCAGCTTTGGGACAGGGTTTCTTGGCTACACCTTC,CASSFGTGFLGYTF
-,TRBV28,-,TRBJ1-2,TGTGCCAGCCAAGATACTACTAACTATGGCTACACCTTC,CASQDTTNYGYTF
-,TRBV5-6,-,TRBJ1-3,TGTGCCAGCAGCTTGGGTGGCAGAAACACCATATATTTT,CASSLGGRNTIYF
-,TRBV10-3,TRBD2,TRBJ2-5,TGTGCCATCAGCCCCCGCGTAGCGGGGCTGGAGACCCAGTACTTC,CAISPRVAGLETQYF
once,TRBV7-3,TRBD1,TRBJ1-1,TGTGCCAGCAGCCTAACAGGGGGCACTGAAGCTTTCTTT,CASSLTGGTEAFF
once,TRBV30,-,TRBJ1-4,TGTGCCTGGAGTGCGCGGGGGGCGGGGGAAAAACTGTTTTTT,CAWSARGAGEKLFF
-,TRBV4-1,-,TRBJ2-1,TGCGCCAGCAGCCAAGCCCCCATGGCAGTACGCTACAATGAGCAGTTCTTC,CASSQAPMAVRYNEQFF
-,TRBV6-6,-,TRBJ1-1,TGTGCCAGCACCGGGACACAATACATGAACACTGAAGCTTTCTTT,CASTGTQYMNTEAFF
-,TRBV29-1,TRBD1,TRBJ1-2,TGCAGCGCCTCAGGGGGTAGGGACCGTAACTATGGCTACACCTTC,CSASGGRDRNYGYTF
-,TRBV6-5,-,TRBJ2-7,TGTGCCAGCCGGGGAACCTACGAGCAGTACTTC,CASRGTYEQYF
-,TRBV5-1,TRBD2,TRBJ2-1,TGCGCCAGCAGCCGGACCGCGGGAGGGCCGAATGAGCAGTTCTTC,CASSRTAGGPNEQFF
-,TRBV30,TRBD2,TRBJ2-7,TGTGCCTGGAGGGACCTAGCGGGGGGTTACGAGCAGTACTTC,CAWRDLAGGYEQYF
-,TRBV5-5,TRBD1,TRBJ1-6,TGTGCCAGCAGCTTTAGGACAGGGAGCTCCTATAATTCACCCCTCCACTTT,CASSFRTGSSYNSPLHF
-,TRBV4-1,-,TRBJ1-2,TGCGCCAGCCAACTTACGGTGGCAGGCTATGGCTACACCTTC,CASQLTVAGYGYTF
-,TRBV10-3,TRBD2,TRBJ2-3,TGTGCCATCAGTGAGAACCGCGGGGGGGCGCAGGGTACGCAGTATTTT,CAISENRGGAQGTQYF